These 8 T cell receptor beta chains were sequenced from one sample in a study of cytomegalovirus exposure and HLA in healthy donors. Primers: 60 Vbeta forward and 13 Jbeta reverse. Profiled with immunoSEQ multiplex PCR; TCRdb holds only in-frame clones, not every one. The sample yields approximately 200,000 clones, 79% seen once. The sequencing sample was made of PBMCs. The source is a girl aged 10 to 17 in good health and CMV-seropositive.

This rearrangement joins TRBV19 to TRBJ1-4; D might be TRBD1 (5 bases). This CDR3 comprises 14 residues. CDR1 and CDR2 (germline): LNHDA, SQIVND (reference sequence). V was shortened by 8 bases and J by 2 bases, with 12 bases between the two germline ends. This CDR3 reads CASSGAFTNEKLFF. The DNA for the CDR3 is TGTGCCAGTTCTGGGGCGTTTACTAATGAAAAACTGTTTTTT.

The V gene is TRBV7-2, the J gene TRBJ2-1; TRBD2 agrees at 12 bases. Germline CDR1 reads SGHTA; CDR2 reads FQGNSA. V trimming: 1 base; J trimming: 8 bases; junction bases outside the gene matches: 3. This CDR3 spans 15 amino acids. DNA of the CDR3: TGTGCCAGCAGCTTAGGACTAGCGGGGGTCTATGAGCAGTTCTTC. Encoded protein: CASSLGLAGVYEQFF.

The count of this clone is one. V gene TRBV11-3 combines with J gene TRBJ1-3; the match to TRBD1 covers 7 bases. Germline lookup yields CDR1 SGHNT and CDR2 YENEEA. Losses at the gene ends were 5 bases for V and 2 bases for J; bases not matched to a gene: 6. This CDR3 comprises 15 residues. The CDR3 is CASSQGQKAGNTIYF. Here the CDR3 DNA reads TGTGCCAGCAGCCAGGGACAGAAAGCTGGAAACACCATATATTTT.

This clone has only a few counts. The chain is built from TRBV7-8 and TRBJ1-2, with a tentative D call TRBD1 (5 bases). Trimming took 5 bases from V and 1 from J, leaving 20 bases between them. This CDR3 is 17 amino acids long. CDR1 and CDR2 (germline): SGHVS, FQNEAQ. The CDR3 here is CASSPPSTGSLNYGYTF. The CDR3, as DNA: TGTGCCAGCAGCCCTCCCAGCACAGGTTCCCTTAACTATGGCTACACCTTC. Variable domain in full (rest from reference TRBV7-8 and TRBJ1-2): GAGVSQSPRYKVAKRGQDVALRCDPISGHVSLFWYQQALGQGPEFLTYFQNEAQLDKSGLPSDRFFAERPEGSVSTLKIQRTQQEDSAVYLCASSPPSTGSLNYGYTFGSGTRLTVV.

The chain's CDR3 is CASPQGLSPLHF. The CDR3 nucleotides read TGTGCCAGCCCCCAGGGCCTCTCACCCCTCCACTTT. The V call is TRBV2, the J call TRBJ1-6; TRBD1 might be the D (5 bases). The V and J ends lost 8 bases and 10 bases respectively, with 12 bases between them. Germline V gives CDR1 SNHLY, CDR2 FYNNEI. There are 12 residues in the CDR3.

This clone was found once. V usage is TRBV19 and J usage is TRBJ1-3; 9 nucleotides match TRBD1. After removal of 7 bases from V and 3 bases from J, the junction contained 7 bases not matched to a gene. The length of the CDR3 is 15 residues. Germline loops: CDR1 LNHDA, CDR2 SQIVND (reference sequence). CDR3 sequence: CASKGQGFGGNTIYF. Written as DNA, the CDR3 is TGTGCCAGTAAGGGACAGGGATTTGGTGGAAACACCATATATTTT. The full variable domain, with the rest looked up from reference TRBV19 and TRBJ1-3, is DGGITQSPKYLFRKEGQNVTLSCEQNLNHDAMYWYRQDPGQGLRLIYYSQIVNDFQKGDIAEGYSVSREKKESFPLTVTSAQKNPTAFYLCASKGQGFGGNTIYFGEGSWLTVV.

There are a few counts of this clone. The rearrangement joins TRBV6-1 to TRBJ2-7; 8 nucleotides agree with TRBD1. Unmatched junction bases numbered 7, after V lost 6 bases and J lost 3 bases. Germline V gene lookup returns CDR1 MNHNS and CDR2 SASEGT. The CDR3 loop spans 14 amino acids. CDR3 in amino acids: CASRADRVFYEQYF. Here the CDR3 DNA reads TGTGCCAGCAGAGCGGACAGGGTATTCTACGAGCAGTACTTC.

V gene TRBV4-1 combines with J gene TRBJ2-7, with a weak D call TRBD1 (6 bases). The CDR3 covers 15 residues. Looked up from germline, CDR1 is MGHRA and CDR2 is YSYEKL. V lost 1 base and J 1 base, leaving 11 bases between the germline ends. The DNA for the CDR3 is TGCGCCAGCAGCCAAGTAGGGGGTACATCCTACGAGCAGTACTTC. Translating gives CASSQVGGTSYEQYF.